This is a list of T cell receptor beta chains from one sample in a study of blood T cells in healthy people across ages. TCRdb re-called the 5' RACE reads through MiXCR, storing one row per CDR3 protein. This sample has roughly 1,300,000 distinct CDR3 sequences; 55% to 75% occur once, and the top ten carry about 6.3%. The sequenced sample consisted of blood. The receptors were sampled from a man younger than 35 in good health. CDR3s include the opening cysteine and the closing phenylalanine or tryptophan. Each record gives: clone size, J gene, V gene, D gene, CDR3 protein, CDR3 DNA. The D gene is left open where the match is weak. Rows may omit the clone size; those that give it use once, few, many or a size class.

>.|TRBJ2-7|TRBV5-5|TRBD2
CASSLGLAGVEYEQYF
TGTGCCAGCAGCCTCGGACTAGCGGGAGTAGAATACGAGCAGTACTTC
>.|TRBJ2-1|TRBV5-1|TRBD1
CASSLYRQGSNEQFF
TGCGCCAGCAGCTTGTACCGACAGGGAAGCAATGAGCAGTTCTTC
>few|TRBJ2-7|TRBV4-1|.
CASSRLTRDKNSYEQYF
TGCGCCAGCAGCCGCTTAACCCGGGACAAGAACTCCTACGAGCAGTACTTC
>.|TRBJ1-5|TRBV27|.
CASSFPGPQPQHF
TGTGCCAGCAGTTTTCCAGGGCCTCAGCCCCAGCATTTT
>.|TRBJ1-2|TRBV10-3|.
CAISGEALRGYTF
TGTGCCATCAGTGGAGAAGCCCTAAGAGGCTACACCTTC
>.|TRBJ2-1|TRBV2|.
CASSERGTPRGSYNEQFF
TGTGCCAGCAGTGAAAGGGGGACCCCGAGGGGCTCCTACAATGAGCAGTTCTTC
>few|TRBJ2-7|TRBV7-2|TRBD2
CASSLWDYSYEQYF
TGTGCCAGCAGCTTGTGGGACTACTCCTACGAGCAGTACTTC
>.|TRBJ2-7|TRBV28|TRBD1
CASTGQGYYEQYF
TGTGCCAGCACGGGACAGGGTTACTACGAGCAGTACTTC
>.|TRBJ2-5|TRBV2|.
CATKTDTQETQYF
TGTGCCACCAAAACCGACACCCAAGAGACCCAGTACTTC
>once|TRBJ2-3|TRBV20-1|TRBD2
CSAPKPLAGDGDTQYF
TGCAGTGCCCCCAAGCCGCTAGCGGGAGACGGAGATACGCAGTATTTT
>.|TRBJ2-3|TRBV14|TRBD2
CASSQNLAGGPLGDTQYF
TGTGCCAGCAGCCAAAATCTAGCGGGAGGGCCCCTCGGAGATACGCAGTATTTT
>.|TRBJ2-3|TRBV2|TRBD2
CALWGGDGGTDTQYF
TGTGCTTTGTGGGGGGGAGATGGCGGCACAGATACGCAGTATTTT
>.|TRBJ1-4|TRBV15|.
CATSRSRRDQGYEKLFF
TGTGCCACCAGCAGATCTAGACGCGACCAGGGATATGAAAAACTGTTTTTT
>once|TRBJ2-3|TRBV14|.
CASSLYLTLGGGIGDTQYF
TGTGCCAGCAGCCTCTACCTGACCCTTGGAGGGGGTATTGGAGATACGCAGTATTTT
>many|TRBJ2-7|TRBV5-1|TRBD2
CASSFGLAGTYEQYF
TGCGCCAGCAGCTTCGGACTAGCGGGAACCTACGAGCAGTACTTC
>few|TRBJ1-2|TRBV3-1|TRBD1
CASSQQQGGKDGYTF
TGTGCCAGCAGCCAACAGCAGGGGGGTAAGGATGGCTACACCTTC
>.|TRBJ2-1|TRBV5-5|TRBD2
CASSATSGRFDEQFF
TGTGCCAGCAGCGCCACTAGCGGGAGATTTGATGAGCAGTTCTTC
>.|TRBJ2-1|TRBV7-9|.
CASQKPVQRNEQFF
TGTGCCAGCCAAAAGCCCGTACAGAGGAATGAGCAGTTCTTC
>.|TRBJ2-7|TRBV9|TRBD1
CASGRGSSYEQYF
TGTGCCAGCGGCAGGGGGAGCTCCTACGAGCAGTACTTC
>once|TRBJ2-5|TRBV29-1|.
CSVETSNGQSDEGTQYF
TGCAGCGTGGAAACCAGCAACGGACAGTCGGACGAGGGGACCCAGTACTTC
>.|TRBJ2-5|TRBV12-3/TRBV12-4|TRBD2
CASSPPSGRFETQYF
TGTGCCAGCAGTCCCCCCAGCGGGAGGTTTGAGACCCAGTACTTC
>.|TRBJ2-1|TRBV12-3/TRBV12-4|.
CASSQLGYNEQFF
TGTGCCAGCAGTCAGCTAGGATACAATGAGCAGTTCTTC
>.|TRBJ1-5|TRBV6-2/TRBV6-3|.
CASSPAAGNNQPQHF
TGTGCCAGCAGTCCCGCCGCCGGGAACAATCAGCCCCAGCATTTT
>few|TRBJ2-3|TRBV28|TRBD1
CASSIIQGSSTDTQYF
TGTGCCAGCAGTATTATACAGGGGTCTAGCACAGATACGCAGTATTTT
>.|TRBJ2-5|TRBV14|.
CASSQMMGFAKTQYF
TGTGCCAGCAGCCAAATGATGGGGTTTGCAAAGACCCAGTACTTC
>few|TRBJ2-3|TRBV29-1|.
CSVDEGGTDTQYF
TGCAGCGTTGATGAGGGCGGTACAGATACGCAGTATTTT
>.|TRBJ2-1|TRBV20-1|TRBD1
CSALGQVEQFF
TGCAGTGCTTTGGGACAGGTTGAGCAGTTCTTC
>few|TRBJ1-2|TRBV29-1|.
CSVDARGAYGYTF
TGCAGCGTTGACGCCCGAGGGGCGTATGGCTACACCTTC
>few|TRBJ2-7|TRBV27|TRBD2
CASMPLGGGHYEQYF
TGTGCCAGCATGCCCCTGGGCGGGGGGCACTACGAGCAGTACTTC
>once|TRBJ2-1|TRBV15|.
CATSNFDEQFF
TGTGCCACCAGCAACTTTGATGAGCAGTTCTTC
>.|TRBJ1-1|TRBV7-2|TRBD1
CASSLAPGTGGKAFF
TGTGCCAGCAGCTTAGCCCCGGGAACAGGGGGTAAAGCTTTCTTT
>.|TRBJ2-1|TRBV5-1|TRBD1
CASSLVHWTGEEYNEQFF
TGCGCCAGCAGCTTGGTTCACTGGACAGGAGAGGAATACAATGAGCAGTTCTTC
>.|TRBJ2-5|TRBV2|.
CASSTGGRVETQYF
TGTGCCAGCAGCACAGGGGGGAGGGTGGAGACCCAGTACTTC
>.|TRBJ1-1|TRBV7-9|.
CASSRTERYEAFF
TGTGCCAGCAGTCGGACAGAGCGATATGAAGCTTTCTTT
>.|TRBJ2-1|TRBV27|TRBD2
CASSLAGNYNEQFF
TGTGCCAGCAGCCTAGCGGGGAACTACAATGAGCAGTTCTTC
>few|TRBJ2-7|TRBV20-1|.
CSAPSGVLYEQYF
TGCAGTGCCCCTTCAGGGGTTCTCTACGAGCAGTACTTC
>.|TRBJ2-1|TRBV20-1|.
CSASTTSNEQFF
TGCAGTGCTAGTACTACAAGTAATGAGCAGTTCTTC
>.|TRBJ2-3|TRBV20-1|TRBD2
CSARNPSGGRTDTQYF
TGCAGTGCTAGAAACCCTAGCGGGGGGCGCACAGATACGCAGTATTTT
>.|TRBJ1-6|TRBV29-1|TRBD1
CSGGQENDSPLHF
TGCAGCGGGGGACAGGAGAATGATTCACCCCTCCACTTT
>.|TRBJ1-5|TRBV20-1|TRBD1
CSANLPREGGFGRQPQHF
TGCAGTGCTAATCTACCTAGGGAAGGGGGCTTCGGACGACAGCCCCAGCATTTT
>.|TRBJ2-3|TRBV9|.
CASSESRSPQYF
TGTGCCAGCAGCGAGAGTAGGTCGCCGCAGTATTTT
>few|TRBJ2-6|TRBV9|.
CASSDLLSGANVLTF
TGTGCCAGCAGCGATTTGCTCTCTGGGGCCAACGTCCTGACTTTC
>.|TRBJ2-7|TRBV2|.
CARGQPTSYEQYF
TGTGCCAGAGGACAGCCCACCTCCTACGAGCAGTACTTC
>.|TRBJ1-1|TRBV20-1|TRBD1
CSAAGTVNTEAFF
TGCAGTGCTGCCGGGACAGTGAACACTGAAGCTTTCTTT
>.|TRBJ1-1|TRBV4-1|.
CASGIRQTSNTEAFF
TGCGCCAGCGGAATCCGACAGACTTCGAACACTGAAGCTTTCTTT
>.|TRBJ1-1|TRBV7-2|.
CASSLLGPTSYTEAFF
TGTGCCAGCAGCTTACTCGGACCGACCTCGTACACTGAAGCTTTCTTT
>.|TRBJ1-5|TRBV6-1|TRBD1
CASYRGLNQPQHF
TGTGCCAGCTACAGGGGGCTTAATCAGCCCCAGCATTTT
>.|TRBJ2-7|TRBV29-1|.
CSVLEGYEQYF
TGCAGCGTTTTGGAAGGGTACGAGCAGTACTTC
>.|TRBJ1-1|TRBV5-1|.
CASSSSSGFTEAFF
TGCGCCAGCAGCTCGTCATCAGGGTTCACTGAAGCTTTCTTT
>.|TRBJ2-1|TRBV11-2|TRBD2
CASSLTLAGGNNEQFF
TGTGCCAGCAGCTTAACACTAGCGGGAGGAAACAATGAGCAGTTCTTC
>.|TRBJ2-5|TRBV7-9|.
CASSQVGAMETQYF
TGTGCCAGCAGCCAGGTGGGGGCTATGGAGACCCAGTACTTC
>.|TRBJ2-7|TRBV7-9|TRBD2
CASSSGTLLAYEQYF
TGTGCCAGCAGCTCCGGGACTTTACTAGCGTACGAGCAGTACTTC
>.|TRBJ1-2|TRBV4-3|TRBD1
CASSQRDSLLYGYTF
TGCGCCAGCAGCCAAAGGGACAGTTTACTCTATGGCTACACCTTC
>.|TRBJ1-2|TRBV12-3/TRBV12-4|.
CASSPPSNTAGGFNYGYTF
TGTGCCAGCAGTCCCCCCTCTAATACCGCGGGGGGATTTAATTATGGCTACACCTTC